This TCR beta chain comes out of a study of T cells in Graves' hyperthyroidism and ophthalmopathy. Whole-study context: Peripheral blood samples were taken at initial diagnosis, prior to any treatment. General observations from the study: Blood also carried most thyroid clonotypes expanded above 0.001.

The V and J ends lost 3 bases and 5 bases respectively, with 13 bases between them. The CDR3 contains 14 residues. The germline CDR1 and CDR2 sequences are MDHEN and SYDVKM. This clonotype was observed a handful of times. Its antigen is undetermined. The study based diagnoses on clinical symptoms, serum thyroxine and TRAb, thyroid ultrasound and orbital computed tomography. The PBMCs were taken from approximately 9.7 ml of fresh peripheral blood. Regions amplified from RNA transcripts were the TCR beta CDR3 regions. The TCR CDR3 first-round RT-PCR relied on the HTBI primer set. MiXCR, applied by TCRdb to the multiplex PCR reads, yields one record per CDR3 protein. The data hold roughly 500,000 distinct CDR3 sequences, with around 22% observed a single time.

The chain couples TRBV28 to TRBJ2-5; no definite D call. The sequencing input was blood. The sequence derives from a woman aged 30 to 39 with Graves' ophthalmopathy. The CDR3 region is CASSLLEPMETQYF. CDR3 coding DNA: TGTGCCAGCAGTTTGTTAGAACCTATGGAGACCCAGTACTTC. The full variable domain, completed using reference TRBV28 and TRBJ2-5, is DVKVTQSSRYLVKRTGEKVFLECVQDMDHENMFWYRQDPGLGLRLIYFSYDVKMKEKGDIPEGYSVSREKKERFSLILESASTNQTSMYLCASSLLEPMETQYFGPGTRLLVL.